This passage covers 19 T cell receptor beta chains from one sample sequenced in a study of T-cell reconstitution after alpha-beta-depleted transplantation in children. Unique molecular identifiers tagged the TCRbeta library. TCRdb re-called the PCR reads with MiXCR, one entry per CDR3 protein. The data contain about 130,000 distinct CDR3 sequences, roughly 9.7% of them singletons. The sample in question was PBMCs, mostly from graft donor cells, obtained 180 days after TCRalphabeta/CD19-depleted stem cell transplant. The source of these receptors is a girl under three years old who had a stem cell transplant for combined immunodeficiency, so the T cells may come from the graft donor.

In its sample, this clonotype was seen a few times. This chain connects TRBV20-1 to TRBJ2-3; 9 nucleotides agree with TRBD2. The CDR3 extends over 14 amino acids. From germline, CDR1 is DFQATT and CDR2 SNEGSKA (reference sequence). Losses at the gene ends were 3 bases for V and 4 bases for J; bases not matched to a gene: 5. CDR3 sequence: CSASLSGRPDTQYF. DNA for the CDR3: TGCAGTGCTAGCCTTAGCGGGAGACCAGATACGCAGTATTTT.

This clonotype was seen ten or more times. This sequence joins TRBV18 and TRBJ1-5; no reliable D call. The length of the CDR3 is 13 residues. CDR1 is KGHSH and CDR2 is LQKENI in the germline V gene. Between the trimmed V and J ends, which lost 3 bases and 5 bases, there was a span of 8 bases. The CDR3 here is CASSPKWDQPQHF. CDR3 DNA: TGTGCCAGCTCACCCAAATGGGATCAGCCCCAGCATTTT. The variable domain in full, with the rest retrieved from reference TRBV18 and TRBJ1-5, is NAGVMQNPRHLVRRRGQEARLRCSPMKGHSHVYWYRQLPEEGLKFMVYLQKENIIDESGMPKERFSAEFPKEGPSILRIQQVVRGDSAAYFCASSPKWDQPQHFGDGTRLSIL.

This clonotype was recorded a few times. The CDR3 region is CSATSGRSSYEQYF. The CDR3, as DNA: TGCAGTGCGACTAGCGGGAGGAGCTCCTACGAGCAGTACTTC. This chain joins TRBV20-1 and TRBJ2-7; 13 bases align to TRBD2. V trimming: 6 bases; J trimming: 0 bases; junction bases outside the gene matches: 2. Germline CDR1 reads DFQATT; CDR2 reads SNEGSKA (reference sequence). The CDR3 has 14 residues.

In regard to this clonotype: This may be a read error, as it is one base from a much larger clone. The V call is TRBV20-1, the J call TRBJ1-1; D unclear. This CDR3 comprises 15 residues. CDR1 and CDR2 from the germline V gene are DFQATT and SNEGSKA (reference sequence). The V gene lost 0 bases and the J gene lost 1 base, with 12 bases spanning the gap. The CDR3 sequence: CSARDHNSENTEAFF. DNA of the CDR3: TGCAGTGCTAGAGATCATAACAGTGAGAACACTGAAGCTTTCTTT.

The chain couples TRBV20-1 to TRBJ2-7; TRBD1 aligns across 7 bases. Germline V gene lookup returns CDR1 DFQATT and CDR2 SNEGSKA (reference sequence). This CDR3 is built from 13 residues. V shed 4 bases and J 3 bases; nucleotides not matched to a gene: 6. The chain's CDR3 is CSATRDSLYEQYF. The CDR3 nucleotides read TGCAGTGCTACCCGGGACAGTCTCTACGAGCAGTACTTC.

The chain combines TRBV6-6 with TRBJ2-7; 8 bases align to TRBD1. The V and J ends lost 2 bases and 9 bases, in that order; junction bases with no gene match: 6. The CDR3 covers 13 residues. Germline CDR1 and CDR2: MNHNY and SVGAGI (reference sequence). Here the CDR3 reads CASSYGAGGGQYF. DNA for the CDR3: TGTGCCAGCAGTTACGGGGCAGGGGGCGGGCAGTACTTC.

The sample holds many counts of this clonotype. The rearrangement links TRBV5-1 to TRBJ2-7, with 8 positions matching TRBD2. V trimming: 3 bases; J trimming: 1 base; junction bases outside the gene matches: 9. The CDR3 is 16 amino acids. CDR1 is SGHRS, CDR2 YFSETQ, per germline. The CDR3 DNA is TGCGCCAGCAGCTCCGCTGCGGGAGGTCCTTCCTACGAGCAGTACTTC. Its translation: CASSSAAGGPSYEQYF. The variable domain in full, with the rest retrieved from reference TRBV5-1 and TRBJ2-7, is KAGVTQTPRYLIKTRGQQVTLSCSPISGHRSVSWYQQTPGQGLQFLFEYFSETQRNKGNFPGRFSGRQFSNSRSEMNVSTLELGDSALYLCASSSAAGGPSYEQYFGPGTRLTVT.

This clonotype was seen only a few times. CDR3 nucleotides: TGTGCCAGCAGAGTCGGAAGATACTCTGGAAACACCATATATTTT. As protein: CASRVGRYSGNTIYF. This chain links TRBV12-3 or TRBV12-4 with TRBJ1-3; no clear D gene. The CDR3 contains 15 residues. V was clipped by 6 bases and J by 0 bases, with 12 bases between them.

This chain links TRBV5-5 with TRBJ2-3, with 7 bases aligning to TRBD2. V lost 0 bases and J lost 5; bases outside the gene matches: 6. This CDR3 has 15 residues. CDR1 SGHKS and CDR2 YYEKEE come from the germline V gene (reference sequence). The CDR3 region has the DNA TGTGCCAGCAGCTTGGGTATTGGCGGGGGAGATACGCAGTATTTT. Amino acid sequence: CASSLGIGGGDTQYF.

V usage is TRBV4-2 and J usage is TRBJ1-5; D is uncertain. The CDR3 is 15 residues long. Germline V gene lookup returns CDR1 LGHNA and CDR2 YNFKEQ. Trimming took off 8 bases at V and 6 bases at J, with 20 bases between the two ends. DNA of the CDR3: TGTGCCAGCGCCCTGGCCGGGGTAGCAGGTCAGCCCCAGCATTTT. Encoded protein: CASALAGVAGQPQHF.

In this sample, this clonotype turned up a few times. CDR3 region: CASSGEGSSYNEQFF. As DNA, the CDR3 is TGTGCCAGCAGCGGGGAGGGGAGCTCCTACAATGAGCAGTTCTTC. The chain couples TRBV2 to TRBJ2-1; 7 nucleotides agree with TRBD2. Looked up from germline, CDR1 is SNHLY and CDR2 is FYNNEI. The junction had 5 bases not matched to a gene; V was cut back by 6 bases and J by 0 bases. The CDR3 spans 15 residues. Full variable domain (remainder filled in from reference TRBV2 and TRBJ2-1): EPEVTQTPSHQVTQMGQEVILRCVPISNHLYFYWYRQILGQKVEFLVSFYNNEISEKSEIFDDQFSVERPDGSNFTLKIRSTKLEDSAMYFCASSGEGSSYNEQFFGPGTRLTVL.

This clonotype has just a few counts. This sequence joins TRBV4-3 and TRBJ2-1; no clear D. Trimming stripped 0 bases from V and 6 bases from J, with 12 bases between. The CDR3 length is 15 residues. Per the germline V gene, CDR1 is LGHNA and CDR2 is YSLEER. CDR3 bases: TGCGCCAGCAGCCAAGATCGATCTAGATTCAATGAGCAGTTCTTC. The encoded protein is CASSQDRSRFNEQFF.

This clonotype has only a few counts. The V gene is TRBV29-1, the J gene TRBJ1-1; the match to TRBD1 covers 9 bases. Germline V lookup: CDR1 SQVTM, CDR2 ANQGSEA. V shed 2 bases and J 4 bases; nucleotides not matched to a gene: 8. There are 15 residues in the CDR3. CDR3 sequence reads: CSVERRDRVATEAFF. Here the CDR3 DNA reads TGCAGCGTTGAACGCCGGGACAGGGTGGCCACTGAAGCTTTCTTT.

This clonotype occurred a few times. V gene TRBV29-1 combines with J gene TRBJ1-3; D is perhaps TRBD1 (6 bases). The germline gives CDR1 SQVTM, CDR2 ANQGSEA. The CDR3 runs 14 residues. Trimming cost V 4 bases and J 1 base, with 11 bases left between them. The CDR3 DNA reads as TGCAGCGTTGGGAGGGGGGTGTCTGGAAACACCATATATTTT. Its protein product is CSVGRGVSGNTIYF.

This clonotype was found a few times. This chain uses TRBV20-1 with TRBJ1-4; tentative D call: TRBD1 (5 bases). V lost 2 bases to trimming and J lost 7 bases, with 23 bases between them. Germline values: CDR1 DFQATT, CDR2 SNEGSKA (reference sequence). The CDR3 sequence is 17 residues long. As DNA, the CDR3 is TGCAGTGCTAGATCATATACCGGGACCGCGGTTGGTGAAAAACTGTTTTTT. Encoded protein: CSARSYTGTAVGEKLFF.

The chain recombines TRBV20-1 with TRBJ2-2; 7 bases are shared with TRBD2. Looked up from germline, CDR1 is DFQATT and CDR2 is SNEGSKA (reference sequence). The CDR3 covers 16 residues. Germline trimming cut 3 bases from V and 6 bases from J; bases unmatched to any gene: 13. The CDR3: CSASLLGKGGPGELFF. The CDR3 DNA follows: TGCAGTGCTAGTCTGTTGGGAAAGGGAGGGCCCGGGGAGCTGTTTTTT.

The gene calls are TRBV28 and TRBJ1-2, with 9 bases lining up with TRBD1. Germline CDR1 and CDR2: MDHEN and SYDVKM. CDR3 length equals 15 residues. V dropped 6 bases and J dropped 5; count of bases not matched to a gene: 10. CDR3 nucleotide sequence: TGTGCCAGCAGACCGCCGAAGGACAGGGGATATGGCTACACCTTC. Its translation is CASRPPKDRGYGYTF.

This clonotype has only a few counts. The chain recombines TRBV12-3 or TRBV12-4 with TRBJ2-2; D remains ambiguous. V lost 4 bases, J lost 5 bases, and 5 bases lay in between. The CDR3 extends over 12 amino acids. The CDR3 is CASSYKTGELFF. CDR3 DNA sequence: TGTGCCAGCAGTTATAAAACCGGGGAGCTGTTTTTT.

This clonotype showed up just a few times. The CDR3 protein is CASFEGDTQYF. In DNA, the CDR3 is TGTGCCTCCTTTGAGGGGGATACGCAGTATTTT. The V gene is TRBV6-2 or TRBV6-3, the J gene TRBJ2-3, with D possibly being TRBD1 or TRBD2 (5 bases each). This CDR3 is 11 amino acids long. V was trimmed by 11 bases and J by 6 bases, leaving 12 bases between them. Germline lookup yields CDR1 MNHEY and CDR2 SVGEGT.